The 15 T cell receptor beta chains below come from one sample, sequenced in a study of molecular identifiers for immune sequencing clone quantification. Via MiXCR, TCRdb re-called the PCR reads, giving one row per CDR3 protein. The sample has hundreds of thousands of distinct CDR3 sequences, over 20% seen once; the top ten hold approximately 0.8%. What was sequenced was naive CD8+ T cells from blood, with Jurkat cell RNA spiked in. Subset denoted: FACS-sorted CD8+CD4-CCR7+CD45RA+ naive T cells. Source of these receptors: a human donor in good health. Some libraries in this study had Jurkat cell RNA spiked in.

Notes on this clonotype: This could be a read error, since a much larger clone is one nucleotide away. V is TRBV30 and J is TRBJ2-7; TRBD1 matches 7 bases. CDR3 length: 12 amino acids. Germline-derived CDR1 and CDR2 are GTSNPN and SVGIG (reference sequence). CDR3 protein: CARSAQGDEQYF. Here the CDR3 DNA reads TGTGCCCGGAGTGCCCAGGGGGACGAGCAGTACTTC.

The CDR3 loop is CASSYPVGSYEQYF. In nucleotides, the CDR3 is TGTGCCAGCAGCTACCCGGTGGGGTCCTACGAGCAGTACTTC. This chain joins TRBV11-2 and TRBJ2-7, with D unresolved. From germline, CDR1 is SGHAT and CDR2 FQNNGV. Deletions cut 4 bases from V and 1 base from J, with 11 bases between. The CDR3 runs 14 residues.

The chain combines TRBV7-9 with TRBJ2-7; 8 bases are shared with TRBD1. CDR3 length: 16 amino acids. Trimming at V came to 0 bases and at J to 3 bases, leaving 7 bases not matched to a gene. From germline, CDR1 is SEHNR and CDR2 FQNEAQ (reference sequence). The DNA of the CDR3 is TGTGCCAGCAGCTTAGCCCCACCACAGGGGGTCTACGAGCAGTACTTC. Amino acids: CASSLAPPQGVYEQYF.

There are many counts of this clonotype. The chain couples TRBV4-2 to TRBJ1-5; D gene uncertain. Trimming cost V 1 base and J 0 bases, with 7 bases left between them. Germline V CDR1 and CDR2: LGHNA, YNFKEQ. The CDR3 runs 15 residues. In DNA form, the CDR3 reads TGTGCCAGCAGCCAAGGGCAGGTTAGCAATCAGCCCCAGCATTTT. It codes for CASSQGQVSNQPQHF.

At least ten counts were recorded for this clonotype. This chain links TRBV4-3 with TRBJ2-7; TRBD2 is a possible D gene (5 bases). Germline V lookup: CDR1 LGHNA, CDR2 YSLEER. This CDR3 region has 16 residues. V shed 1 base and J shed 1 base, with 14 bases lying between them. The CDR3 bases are TGCGCCAGCAGCCAAGCTCGGACCTGGAGGTCCTACGAGCAGTACTTC. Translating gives CASSQARTWRSYEQYF.

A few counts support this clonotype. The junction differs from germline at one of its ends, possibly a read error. This CDR3 is CASSYSKGQLRYTEASF. The CDR3 nucleotides read TGTGCCAGCAGTTACTCGAAGGGACAGCTAAGATACACTGAAGCTTCCTTT. J is TRBJ1-1 and V is TRBV6-2 or TRBV6-3; the match to TRBD1 covers 7 bases. This CDR3 has 17 amino acids. The germline gives CDR1 MNHEY, CDR2 SVGEGT.

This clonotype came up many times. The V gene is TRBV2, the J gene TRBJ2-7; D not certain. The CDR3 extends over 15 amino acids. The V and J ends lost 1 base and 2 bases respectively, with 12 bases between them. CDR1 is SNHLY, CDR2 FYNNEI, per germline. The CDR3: CASSEGPPLTYEQYF. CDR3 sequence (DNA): TGTGCCAGCAGTGAAGGGCCGCCCCTGACCTACGAGCAGTACTTC.

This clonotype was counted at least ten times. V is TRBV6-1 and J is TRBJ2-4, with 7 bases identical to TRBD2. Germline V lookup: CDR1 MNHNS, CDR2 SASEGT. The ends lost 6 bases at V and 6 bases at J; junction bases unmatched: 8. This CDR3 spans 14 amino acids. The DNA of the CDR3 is TGTGCCAGCAGGGGGGGGTCCCTTTCAAACATTCAGTACTTC. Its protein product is CASRGGSLSNIQYF.

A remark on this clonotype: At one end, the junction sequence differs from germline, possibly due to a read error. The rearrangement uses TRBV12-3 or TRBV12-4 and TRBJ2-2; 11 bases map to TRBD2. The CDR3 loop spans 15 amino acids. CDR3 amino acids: CASSSTSGVTGEQFF. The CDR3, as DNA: TGTGCCAGCAGTTCGACTAGCGGGGTCACCGGGGAGCAGTTTTTT.

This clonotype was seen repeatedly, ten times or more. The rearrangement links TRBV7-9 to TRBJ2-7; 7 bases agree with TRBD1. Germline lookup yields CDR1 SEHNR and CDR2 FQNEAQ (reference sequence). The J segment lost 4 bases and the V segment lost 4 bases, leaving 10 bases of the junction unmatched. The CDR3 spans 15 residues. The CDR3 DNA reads TGTGCCAGCAGCTCCACAGGGGAAGCGGAGTACGAGCAGTACTTC. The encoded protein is CASSSTGEAEYEQYF.

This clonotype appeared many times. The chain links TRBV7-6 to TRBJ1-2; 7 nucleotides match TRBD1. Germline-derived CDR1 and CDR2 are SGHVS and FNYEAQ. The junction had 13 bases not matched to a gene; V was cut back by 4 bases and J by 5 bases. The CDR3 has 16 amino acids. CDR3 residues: CASSSTPDRSAYGYTF. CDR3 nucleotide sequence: TGTGCCAGCAGCTCAACCCCGGACAGGAGCGCATATGGCTACACCTTC.

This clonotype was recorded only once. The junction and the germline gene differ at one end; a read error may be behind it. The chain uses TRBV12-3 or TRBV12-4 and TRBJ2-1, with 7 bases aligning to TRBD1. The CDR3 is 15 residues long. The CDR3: CGSSPDVRTGGEQFF. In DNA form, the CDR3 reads TGTGGCAGCAGTCCGGATGTACGGACAGGCGGGGAGCAGTTCTTC.

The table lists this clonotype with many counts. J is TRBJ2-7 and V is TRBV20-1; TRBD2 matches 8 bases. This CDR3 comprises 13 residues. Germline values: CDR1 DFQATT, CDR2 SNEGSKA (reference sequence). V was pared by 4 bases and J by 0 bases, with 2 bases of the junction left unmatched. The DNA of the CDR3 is TGCAGTGCTACCGGGACTAGCTCCTACGAGCAGTACTTC. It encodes CSATGTSSYEQYF.

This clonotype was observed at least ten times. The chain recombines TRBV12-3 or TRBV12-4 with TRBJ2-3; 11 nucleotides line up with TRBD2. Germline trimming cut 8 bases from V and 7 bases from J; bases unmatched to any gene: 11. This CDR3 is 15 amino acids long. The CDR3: CASGDSSGRSHTQYF. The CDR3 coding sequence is TGTGCCAGCGGGGACTCTAGCGGGAGGAGTCATACGCAGTATTTT.

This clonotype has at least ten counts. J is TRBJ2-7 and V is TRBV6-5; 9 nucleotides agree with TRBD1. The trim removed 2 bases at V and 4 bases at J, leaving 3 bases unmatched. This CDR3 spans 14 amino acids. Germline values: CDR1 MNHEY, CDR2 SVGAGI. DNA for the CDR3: TGTGCCAGCAGTTACGGGACAGGGAAGTACGAGCAGTACTTC. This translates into CASSYGTGKYEQYF.